This T cell receptor beta chain came from a study of PD-L1 blockade in urothelial cancer. Study-level information: From 2014, patients received atezolizumab, given as 1,200 mg intravenously every 3 weeks. Prior regimens of chemotherapy numbered 0 to 3 per patient.

Each PCR received spiked synthetic TCR analog templates. Some clones are missing from TCRdb's copy, which holds only in-frame ones; the method was immunoSEQ multiplex PCR. The sample lists tens of thousands of clones; less than 85% were seen once. Time point reported: peripheral blood 6 weeks after treatment start. Germline assignment: CDR1 SGHAT and CDR2 FQDESV (reference sequence). The length of the CDR3 is 12 residues. V was pared by 1 base and J by 9 bases, with 9 bases between. The chain recombines TRBV11-1 with TRBJ1-1; D is uncertain. The sequencing used PBMCs, collected around atezolizumab (anti-PD-L1) treatment. This receptor was identified in a man aged 65 to 79 with urothelial cancer. The CDR3 bases are TGTGCCAGCAGCTTAGACGGAGAGAAAGCTTTCTTT. Translating it yields CASSLDGEKAFF.